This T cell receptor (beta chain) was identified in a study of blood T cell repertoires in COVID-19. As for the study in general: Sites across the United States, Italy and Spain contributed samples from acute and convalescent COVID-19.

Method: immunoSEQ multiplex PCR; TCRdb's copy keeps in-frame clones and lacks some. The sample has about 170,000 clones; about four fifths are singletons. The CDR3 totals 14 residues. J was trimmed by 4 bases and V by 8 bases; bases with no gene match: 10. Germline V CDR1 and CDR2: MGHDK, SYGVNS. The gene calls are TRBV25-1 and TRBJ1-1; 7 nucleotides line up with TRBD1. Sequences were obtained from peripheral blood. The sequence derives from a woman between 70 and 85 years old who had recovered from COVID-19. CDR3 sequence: CASRQTGWGTEAFF. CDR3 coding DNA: TGTGCCAGCCGTCAGACAGGGTGGGGCACTGAAGCTTTCTTT.